This T cell receptor (beta chain) derives from a study of T cell changes during pregnancy in multiple sclerosis. The V and J ends lost 5 bases and 4 bases, in that order; junction bases with no gene match: 15. In germline, CDR1 is SEHNR, CDR2 FQNEAQ (reference sequence). The CDR3 has 17 residues. Using immunoSEQ multiplex PCR, the repertoire was profiled, and TCRdb retains in-frame clones only, with some absent. Of approximately 49,000 clones in the sample, roughly 92% are singletons; the top ten hold 0.9% to 1%. This specimen consisted of CD4+ T cells from peripheral blood mononuclear cells, obtained in the second trimester of pregnancy. V usage is TRBV7-9 and J usage is TRBJ2-3, with TRBD1 matching over 7 bases. The receptor was isolated from a female donor in good health, enrolled as a control in a pregnancy study. CDR3 protein: CASSQDRSAYSADTQYF. In DNA form, the CDR3 reads TGTGCCAGCAGCCAGGACAGGTCGGCTTACAGCGCAGATACGCAGTATTTT.